This T cell receptor (beta chain) was captured in a study of blood T cell repertoires in COVID-19. TCRdb keeps only in-frame clones here, not all; method: immunoSEQ multiplex PCR. The profile covers about 180,000 clones, with approximately 85% appearing a single time and 8% to 10% taken by the ten largest. Germline V gene sequence: CDR1 MNHNS, CDR2 SASEGT. The CDR3 has 13 residues. Trimming cost V 3 bases and J 2 bases, with 8 bases left between them. This rearrangement joins TRBV6-1 to TRBJ2-7; D might be TRBD1 (6 bases). The receptor's source is a woman aged 25 to 39 who had recovered from COVID-19. Sequenced input: PBMCs or T cells enriched from blood (not recorded which). Written as DNA, the CDR3 is TGTGCCAGCAGTGAGGACAGCCCCTACGAGCAGTACTTC. Its protein is CASSEDSPYEQYF.